Following are 8 T cell receptor beta chains from one sample sequenced in a study of neurological immune-mediated disorders. TCRdb re-derived calls from the 5' RACE reads in MiXCR, one entry per CDR3 protein. This table has tens of thousands of distinct CDR3 sequences, roughly a tenth appearing once. Time point indicated: longitudinal time-point 1 (baseline). Sequenced sample: PBMCs. The receptor source for this set is a man aged 30 to 45 in good health.

In this sample, this clonotype turned up many times. This chain connects TRBV7-2 to TRBJ1-2; D gene unclear. Germline V CDR1 and CDR2: SGHTA, FQGNSA. Trimming stripped 8 bases from V and 6 bases from J, with 19 bases between. The CDR3 has 14 residues. CDR3 region: CASDPSEVGHGYTF. The CDR3 region has the DNA TGTGCCAGCGATCCTTCGGAGGTTGGGCATGGCTACACCTTC. The full variable domain, with the rest looked up from reference TRBV7-2 and TRBJ1-2, is GAGVSQSPSNKVTEKGKDVELRCDPISGHTALYWYRQSLGQGLEFLIYFQGNSAPDKSGLPSDRFSAERTGGSVSTLTIQRTQQEDSAVYLCASDPSEVGHGYTFGSGTRLTVV.

This clonotype occurred many times. V and J are TRBV5-1 and TRBJ2-5; possibly TRBD1 or TRBD2 for D (5 bases each). CDR3 length: 14 amino acids. The V gene lost 4 bases and the J gene lost 0 bases, with 10 bases spanning the gap. Germline CDR1 SGHRS, CDR2 YFSETQ. The CDR3 nucleotides read TGCGCCAGCAGCCTCCGGGACGACCAAGAGACCCAGTACTTC. It yields the protein CASSLRDDQETQYF.

The table lists this clonotype with many counts. The rearrangement uses TRBV6-2 or TRBV6-3 and TRBJ2-3, with 8 bases identical to TRBD1. Germline V gives CDR1 MNHEY, CDR2 SVGEGT. The junction had 4 bases not matched to a gene; V was cut back by 3 bases and J by 5 bases. This CDR3 contains 14 residues. The CDR3 spells CASSYRQGIDTQYF. The CDR3 region has the DNA TGTGCCAGCAGTTATAGACAGGGGATAGATACGCAGTATTTT.

This clonotype occurred many times. The chain is built from TRBV29-1 and TRBJ2-7, with D perhaps TRBD2 (5 bases). CDR1 is SQVTM and CDR2 is ANQGSEA in the germline V gene. The CDR3 is made up of 14 amino acids. V lost 7 bases and J lost 2, with 18 bases in between. CDR3 nucleotides: TGCAGCGCCTGGGCCGGGAAAGGCGCCTACGAGCAGTACTTC. Translating gives CSAWAGKGAYEQYF.

The chain has TRBV10-3 and TRBJ2-4, with 12 bases matching TRBD1. Germline values: CDR1 ENHRY, CDR2 SYGVKD. Germline trimming cut 10 bases from V and 9 bases from J; bases unmatched to any gene: 16. CDR3 length: 16 residues. The CDR3 DNA is TGTGCCACCAATGAGCGAGGGACAGGGGGCTCAGGCATTCAGTACTTC. This translates into CATNERGTGGSGIQYF.

This clonotype was detected ten times or more. Sequence at one end of the junction differs from germline and may be a read error. The rearrangement joins TRBV6-2 or TRBV6-3 to TRBJ2-3, with D maybe TRBD2 (5 bases). CDR1 is MNHEY, CDR2 SVGEGT, per germline. This CDR3 comprises 14 residues. The DNA of the CDR3 is TGTGCCAGCAGCCGATGGACTGGCACGGATACGCAGTATTTT. As protein: CASSRWTGTDTQYF.

This clonotype occurred many times. The chain has TRBV14 and TRBJ2-2, with D possibly matching TRBD2 (6 bases). CDR1 SGHDN and CDR2 FVKESK come from the germline V gene. The V end was cut by 4 bases, the J end by 4 bases, with 13 bases between. The CDR3 is 15 amino acids. CDR3 in amino acids: CASSPQLAATGELFF. CDR3 nucleotide sequence: TGTGCCAGCAGCCCCCAACTAGCCGCCACCGGGGAGCTGTTTTTT. The entire variable domain, with the rest obtained from reference TRBV14 and TRBJ2-2, is as follows: EAGVTQFPSHSVIEKGQTVTLRCDPISGHDNLYWYRRVMGKEIKFLLHFVKESKQDESGMPNNRFLAERTGGTYSTLKVQPAELEDSGVYFCASSPQLAATGELFFGEGSRLTVL.

The genes are TRBV6-2 or TRBV6-3 and TRBJ2-3, with D uncertain. This CDR3 has 14 residues. CDR1 MNHEY and CDR2 SVGEGT come from the germline V gene. The germline V and J ends were trimmed by 6 bases and 2 bases, with 12 bases remaining between them. Here the CDR3 reads CASRAQRDTDTQYF. For the CDR3, the DNA is TGTGCCAGCAGAGCTCAAAGGGACACAGATACGCAGTATTTT.